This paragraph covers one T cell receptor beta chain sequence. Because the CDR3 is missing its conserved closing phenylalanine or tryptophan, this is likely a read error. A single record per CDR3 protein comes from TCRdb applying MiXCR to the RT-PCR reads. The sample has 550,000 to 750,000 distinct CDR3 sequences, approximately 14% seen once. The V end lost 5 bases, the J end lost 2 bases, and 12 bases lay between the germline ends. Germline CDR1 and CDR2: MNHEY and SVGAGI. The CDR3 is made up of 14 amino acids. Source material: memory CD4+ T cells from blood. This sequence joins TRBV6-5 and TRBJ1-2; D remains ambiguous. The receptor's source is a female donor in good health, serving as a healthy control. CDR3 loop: CASSRVVSNYGYTL. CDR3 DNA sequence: TGTGCCAGCAGTAGGGTGGTGTCCAACTATGGCTACACCTTA.